This T cell receptor beta chain was identified during a study of blood T cell repertoires in COVID-19. Clones were sequenced by immunoSEQ multiplex PCR, and TCRdb holds only the in-frame ones, with some missing. The table lists fewer than 90,000 clones, about nine tenths of them singletons, with roughly 15% in the top ten. CDR1 and CDR2 from the germline V gene are LGHDT and YNNKEL (reference sequence). V was cut by 2 bases and J by 2 bases, with 9 bases left in between. CDR3 length: 15 residues. This chain joins TRBV3-1 (or the pseudogene TRBV3-2) and TRBJ2-2; D uncertain. This receptor was identified in a male donor with acute or convalescent COVID-19. What was sequenced was peripheral blood. The CDR3 DNA reads as TGTGCCAGCAGCCAACATTCAAGCAACACCGGGGAGCTGTTTTTT. This codes for CASSQHSSNTGELFF.